The source of this T cell receptor beta chain is a study of Graves' ophthalmopathy and Graves' hyperthyroidism. Study-wide findings and caveats: A majority of expanded thyroid clonotypes exceeding 0.001 frequency were likewise present in blood. Ophthalmopathy cases were distinguished from stable hyperthyroidism by a 13-signature model, reaching 85% to 90% sensitivity and around 77% specificity.

The CDR3 sequence is 12 residues long. Germline V CDR1 and CDR2: SQVTM, ANQGSEA. On this clonotype itself: The antigen is undetermined. At one of its ends the junction is not consistent with the germline gene, which may arise from a read error.

Ophthalmopathy donors' eye disease showed moderate-to-severe activity, CAS of at least 3, NOSPECS of at least 4 and duration under 3 months. Someone took the PBMCs out of 9.5 to 10 ml of fresh peripheral blood. The study amplified TCR beta CDR3 regions using RNA transcripts. First-round RT-PCR used HTBI primers; second-round multiplex PCR followed. Each CDR3 protein gets one entry after TCRdb re-called the multiplex PCR reads with MiXCR. The data contain approximately 700,000 distinct CDR3 sequences, 35% to 45% of them singletons. The sample was peripheral blood. This sequence was found in an adult man with Graves' ophthalmopathy. V and J are TRBV29-1 and TRBJ1-5; D perhaps matches TRBD1 (5 bases). The DNA for the CDR3 is TGCAGCGTTGGGGGCAGCAATCAGCCCAAGCATTTT. Translated: CSVGGSNQPKHF.